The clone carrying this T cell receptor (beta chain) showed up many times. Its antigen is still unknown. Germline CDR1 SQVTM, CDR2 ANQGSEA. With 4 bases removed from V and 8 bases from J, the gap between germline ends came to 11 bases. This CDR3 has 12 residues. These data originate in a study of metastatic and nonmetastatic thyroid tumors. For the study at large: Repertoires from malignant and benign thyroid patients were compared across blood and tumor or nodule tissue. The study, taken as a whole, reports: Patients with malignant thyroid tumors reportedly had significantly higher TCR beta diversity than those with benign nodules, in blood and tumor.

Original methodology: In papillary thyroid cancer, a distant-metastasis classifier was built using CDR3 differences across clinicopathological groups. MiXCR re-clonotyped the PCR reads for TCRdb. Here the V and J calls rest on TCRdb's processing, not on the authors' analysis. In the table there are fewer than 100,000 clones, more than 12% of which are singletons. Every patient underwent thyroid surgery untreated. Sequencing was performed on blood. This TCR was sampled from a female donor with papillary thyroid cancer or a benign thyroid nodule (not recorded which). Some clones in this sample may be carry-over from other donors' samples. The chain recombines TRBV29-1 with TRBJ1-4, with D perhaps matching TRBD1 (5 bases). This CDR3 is CSVGGQGEKLFF. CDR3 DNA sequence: TGCAGCGTTGGAGGTCAGGGCGAAAAACTGTTTTTT.